The 6 T cell receptor beta chains below all came from one sample that was sequenced in a study of glioma-infiltrating T cells. Using RNA template, CDR3s of TCR alpha and beta were amplified with iRepertoire arm-PCR. A single record per CDR3 protein comes from TCRdb applying MiXCR to the multiplex PCR reads. The table includes about 3,900 distinct CDR3 sequences, around a third detected once. The sequenced sample was glioma tissue, nonneoplastic brain tissue, or PBMCs (not recorded which). The receptors stem from a human donor with low-grade glioma or glioblastoma, undergoing nonglioma brain surgery, or in good health (not recorded which).

The gene calls are TRBV5-1 and TRBJ2-5, with 9 bases that match TRBD2. The CDR3 length is 15 residues. CDR1 SGHRS and CDR2 YFSETQ come from the germline V gene. Trimming removed 1 base from V and 5 bases from J; junction bases left unmatched: 6. This chain's CDR3 is CASSLLASGAETQYF. The CDR3, as DNA: TGCGCCAGCAGCTTGCTGGCTAGCGGGGCTGAGACCCAGTACTTC. The full variable domain, in which reference TRBV5-1 and TRBJ2-5 provide the parts outside the CDR3, is KAGVTQTPRYLIKTRGQQVTLSCSPISGHRSVSWYQQTPGQGLQFLFEYFSETQRNKGNFPGRFSGRQFSNSRSEMNVSTLELGDSALYLCASSLLASGAETQYFGPGTRLLVL.

This clonotype was counted many times. The CDR3 coding sequence is TGTGCCAGCAGCCGAACCCCGGGACAGGGTTATAATTCACCCCTCCACTTT. The encoded protein is CASSRTPGQGYNSPLHF. This chain links TRBV7-2 with TRBJ1-6; 9 nucleotides line up with TRBD1. Germline trimming cut 5 bases from V and 4 bases from J; bases unmatched to any gene: 9. This CDR3 contains 17 residues. The germline gives CDR1 SGHTA, CDR2 FQGNSA. Combining the CDR3 with reference TRBV7-2 and TRBJ1-6 gives the whole variable domain GAGVSQSPSNKVTEKGKDVELRCDPISGHTALYWYRQSLGQGLEFLIYFQGNSAPDKSGLPSDRFSAERTGGSVSTLTIQRTQQEDSAVYLCASSRTPGQGYNSPLHFGNGTRLTVT.

As for this clonotype: This could be a read error, since a much larger clone is one nucleotide away. CDR3 DNA sequence: TGTGCCAGTAGTGCGAGGGCCACCGGGGAGCTGTTTTTT. Encoded protein: CASSARATGELFF. V gene TRBV19 combines with J gene TRBJ2-2, with D maybe TRBD2 (5 bases). The germline V and J ends were trimmed by 5 bases and 4 bases, with 8 bases remaining between them. The CDR3 loop spans 13 amino acids. Germline V CDR1 and CDR2: LNHDA, SQIVND (reference sequence).

This clonotype showed up just a few times. V gene TRBV2 combines with J gene TRBJ2-3; 9 positions agree with TRBD2. The length of the CDR3 is 13 residues. Germline lookup yields CDR1 SNHLY and CDR2 FYNNEI. The CDR3 region has the DNA TGTGCAATTCGGACTAGCGGCACAGATACGCAGTATTTT. Translating gives CAIRTSGTDTQYF.

Within the sample, this clonotype is medium-sized. V is TRBV20-1 and J is TRBJ1-4; the D is unclear. The V gene lost 0 bases and the J gene lost 2 bases, with 10 bases spanning the gap. Germline V gene lookup returns CDR1 DFQATT and CDR2 SNEGSKA (reference sequence). The CDR3 totals 15 residues. In nucleotides, the CDR3 is TGCAGTGCTAGAGAAACGGGAGGGACTAATGAAAAACTGTTTTTT. This gives the protein CSARETGGTNEKLFF.

By sample share, this clonotype is medium-sized. J is TRBJ2-1 and V is TRBV27; D tentatively reads TRBD1 or TRBD2 (5 bases each). The V gene lost 0 bases and the J gene lost 1 base, with 7 bases spanning the gap. In germline, CDR1 is MNHEY, CDR2 SMNVEV (reference sequence). This CDR3 comprises 15 residues. DNA for the CDR3: TGTGCCAGCAGTTTATCGGGGGAGTCCTACAATGAGCAGTTCTTC. Encoded protein: CASSLSGESYNEQFF.